This T cell receptor beta chain was found in a study of control samples from healthy donors and cancer patients. Measured with immunoSEQ multiplex PCR; TCRdb has only the in-frame clones, and not every one. The sample carries about 190,000 clones, 91% recorded once. Germline V gene sequence: CDR1 MGHRA, CDR2 YSYEKL. Trimming removed 0 bases from V and 7 bases from J, with 22 bases in between. The CDR3 is 18 residues long. The specimen was blood. The chain employs TRBV4-1 and TRBJ2-1; tentative D call: TRBD2 (6 bases). The clonotype was recovered from a young man in good health. CDR3: CASSQEFTGGALGNEQFF. The CDR3, as DNA: TGCGCCAGCAGCCAAGAATTTACCGGCGGGGCTCTCGGGAATGAGCAGTTCTTC.